This is a list of T cell receptor beta chains from one sample in a study of T-cell reconstitution after alpha-beta-depleted transplantation in children. TCRdb reanalysed the PCR reads using MiXCR and keeps one entry per CDR3 protein. The repertoire holds about 900,000 distinct CDR3 sequences, with less than 30% as singletons. The sample here was PBMCs, mostly from graft donor cells, taken 360 days after TCRalphabeta/CD19-depleted stem cell transplant. These receptors all come from a boy under two years old who had a stem cell transplant for SCID, so the T cells may come from the graft donor. Each CDR3 is given with its conserved first and last residue. A D gene is named only where the DNA matches it firmly. Clone size appears in some rows only: once, few, many, or a class for an expanded clone.

CDR3aa: CASSLAGGSRSYEQYF
CDR3nt: TGTGCCAGCAGCTTAGCGGGGGGTTCCCGCTCCTACGAGCAGTACTTC
abundance: NA
j_gene: TRBJ2-7
d_gene: TRBD2
len: 16
v_gene: TRBV11-2

CDR3aa: CSARGSSTDTQYF
CDR3nt: TGCAGTGCTAGAGGCAGTAGCACAGATACGCAGTATTTT
abundance: NA
j_gene: TRBJ2-3
d_gene: NA
len: 13
v_gene: TRBV20-1

CDR3aa: CSARGGTWYGYTF
CDR3nt: TGCAGTGCTAGAGGAGGGACCTGGTATGGCTACACCTTC
abundance: NA
j_gene: TRBJ1-2
d_gene: NA
len: 13
v_gene: TRBV20-1

CDR3aa: CASRPDRIAKNIQYF
CDR3nt: TGTGCCAGCAGACCGGACCGAATAGCCAAAAACATTCAGTACTTC
abundance: few
j_gene: TRBJ2-4
d_gene: NA
len: 15
v_gene: TRBV6-1

CDR3aa: CASSVRHTSTDTQYF
CDR3nt: TGTGCCAGCAGCGTAAGGCATACCAGCACAGATACGCAGTATTTT
abundance: few
j_gene: TRBJ2-3
d_gene: NA
len: 15
v_gene: TRBV9

CDR3aa: CSAALEPSRADTQYF
CDR3nt: TGCAGTGCGGCCCTTGAGCCATCGCGGGCAGATACGCAGTATTTT
abundance: few
j_gene: TRBJ2-3
d_gene: NA
len: 15
v_gene: TRBV20-1

CDR3aa: CASSPGTDTEQYF
CDR3nt: TGTGCCAGCTCACCGGGGACAGACACCGAGCAGTACTTC
abundance: few
j_gene: TRBJ2-7
d_gene: TRBD1
len: 13
v_gene: TRBV18

CDR3aa: CSAGPGTGVWNEKLFF
CDR3nt: TGCAGTGCTGGTCCCGGGACAGGGGTCTGGAATGAAAAACTGTTTTTT
abundance: NA
j_gene: TRBJ1-4
d_gene: TRBD1
len: 16
v_gene: TRBV20-1

CDR3aa: CASTTEGVAGGPYRELFF
CDR3nt: TGTGCCAGCACCACAGAGGGGGTAGCGGGGGGCCCCTACCGGGAGCTGTTTTTT
abundance: NA
j_gene: TRBJ2-2
d_gene: TRBD2
len: 18
v_gene: TRBV4-2

CDR3aa: CASSLPLGLASYNEQFF
CDR3nt: TGTGCCAGCAGCCTACCTCTGGGGTTGGCCTCCTACAATGAGCAGTTCTTC
abundance: NA
j_gene: TRBJ2-1
d_gene: NA
len: 17
v_gene: TRBV7-2

CDR3aa: CSVVSQGGSEKLFF
CDR3nt: TGCAGCGTTGTTTCCCAGGGAGGAAGTGAAAAACTGTTTTTT
abundance: NA
j_gene: TRBJ1-4
d_gene: NA
len: 14
v_gene: TRBV29-1

CDR3aa: CASSPRQGGAETQYF
CDR3nt: TGTGCCAGCAGCCCAAGACAGGGGGGAGCGGAGACCCAGTACTTC
abundance: few
j_gene: TRBJ2-5
d_gene: TRBD1
len: 15
v_gene: TRBV5-6

CDR3aa: CASSFRDREEKLFF
CDR3nt: TGTGCCAGCAGCTTCCGGGACAGGGAGGAAAAACTGTTTTTT
abundance: NA
j_gene: TRBJ1-4
d_gene: TRBD1
len: 14
v_gene: TRBV5-5

CDR3aa: CSVVLDWQFF
CDR3nt: TGCAGCGTTGTCCTCGATTGGCAGTTCTTC
abundance: NA
j_gene: TRBJ2-1
d_gene: NA
len: 10
v_gene: TRBV29-1

CDR3aa: CASSPPAYTGELFF
CDR3nt: TGTGCCAGCTCACCGCCTGCGTACACCGGGGAGCTGTTTTTT
abundance: few
j_gene: TRBJ2-2
d_gene: NA
len: 14
v_gene: TRBV18

CDR3aa: CASSHVRQGVQTQYF
CDR3nt: TGTGCCAGCAGCCACGTGAGACAGGGGGTTCAGACCCAGTACTTC
abundance: NA
j_gene: TRBJ2-5
d_gene: TRBD1
len: 15
v_gene: TRBV6-1

CDR3aa: CSAIAYRGPQETQYF
CDR3nt: TGCAGTGCCATCGCCTACAGGGGGCCCCAAGAGACCCAGTACTTC
abundance: many
j_gene: TRBJ2-5
d_gene: TRBD1
len: 15
v_gene: TRBV20-1

CDR3aa: CSVEDRLFAGMNTEAFF
CDR3nt: TGCAGCGTTGAAGATCGTCTTTTTGCGGGGATGAACACTGAAGCTTTCTTT
abundance: NA
j_gene: TRBJ1-1
d_gene: NA
len: 17
v_gene: TRBV29-1

CDR3aa: CSVGSGALSYEQYF
CDR3nt: TGCAGCGTTGGGTCCGGAGCCCTCTCCTACGAGCAGTACTTC
abundance: NA
j_gene: TRBJ2-7
d_gene: NA
len: 14
v_gene: TRBV29-1

CDR3aa: CATSRDIRAGPSYEQYF
CDR3nt: TGTGCCACCAGCAGAGATATCCGGGCAGGTCCCTCCTACGAGCAGTACTTC
abundance: NA
j_gene: TRBJ2-7
d_gene: NA
len: 17
v_gene: TRBV15

CDR3aa: CASSYWGQGDTQYF
CDR3nt: TGTGCCAGCAGTTACTGGGGACAGGGAGATACGCAGTATTTT
abundance: NA
j_gene: TRBJ2-3
d_gene: TRBD1
len: 14
v_gene: TRBV6-5

CDR3aa: CAISEGDSGNTIYF
CDR3nt: TGTGCCATCAGTGAGGGGGACTCTGGAAACACCATATATTTT
abundance: NA
j_gene: TRBJ1-3
d_gene: NA
len: 14
v_gene: TRBV10-3

CDR3aa: CASSPGYPGQTYEQYF
CDR3nt: TGCGCCAGCAGCCCCGGCTATCCGGGACAAACCTACGAGCAGTACTTC
abundance: NA
j_gene: TRBJ2-7
d_gene: NA
len: 16
v_gene: TRBV5-1

CDR3aa: CASSLSGTGDYEQYF
CDR3nt: TGTGCCAGCAGTTTAAGTGGGACAGGGGACTACGAGCAGTACTTC
abundance: few
j_gene: TRBJ2-7
d_gene: TRBD1
len: 15
v_gene: TRBV12-3/TRBV12-4

CDR3aa: CATGRGLAVYNEQFF
CDR3nt: TGTGCCACCGGCCGGGGACTAGCGGTTTACAATGAGCAGTTCTTC
abundance: NA
j_gene: TRBJ2-1
d_gene: TRBD2
len: 15
v_gene: TRBV15

CDR3aa: CASSLPRREQYF
CDR3nt: TGTGCCAGCAGCCTGCCCCGAAGAGAGCAGTACTTC
abundance: NA
j_gene: TRBJ2-7
d_gene: NA
len: 12
v_gene: TRBV7-2

CDR3aa: CAISEGGNNEQFF
CDR3nt: TGTGCCATCAGTGAAGGAGGAAACAATGAGCAGTTCTTC
abundance: few
j_gene: TRBJ2-1
d_gene: NA
len: 13
v_gene: TRBV10-3

CDR3aa: CSVEPGTDEQFF
CDR3nt: TGCAGCGTTGAACCGGGGACGGATGAGCAGTTCTTC
abundance: many
j_gene: TRBJ2-1
d_gene: NA
len: 12
v_gene: TRBV29-1

CDR3aa: CASSPTGIGQPQHF
CDR3nt: TGTGCCAGCTCACCCACAGGGATCGGTCAGCCCCAGCATTTT
abundance: few
j_gene: TRBJ1-5
d_gene: NA
len: 14
v_gene: TRBV18

CDR3aa: CASSAPQWAGAYQETQYF
CDR3nt: TGTGCCAGCAGCGCTCCCCAGTGGGCGGGGGCCTACCAAGAGACCCAGTACTTC
abundance: NA
j_gene: TRBJ2-5
d_gene: NA
len: 18
v_gene: TRBV11-2

CDR3aa: CASSVGVYSSGNTIYF
CDR3nt: TGTGCCAGCAGCGTAGGAGTTTATTCCTCTGGAAACACCATATATTTT
abundance: NA
j_gene: TRBJ1-3
d_gene: NA
len: 16
v_gene: TRBV7-8

CDR3aa: CASSYFQEGYEQYF
CDR3nt: TGTGCCAGCAGTTATTTCCAAGAGGGCTACGAGCAGTACTTC
abundance: few
j_gene: TRBJ2-7
d_gene: NA
len: 14
v_gene: TRBV6-5

CDR3aa: CASSSGLTLDTQYF
CDR3nt: TGTGCCAGCAGTTCGGGACTTACTCTGGATACGCAGTATTTT
abundance: many
j_gene: TRBJ2-3
d_gene: NA
len: 14
v_gene: TRBV12-3/TRBV12-4

CDR3aa: CASSLAGHMPGSYEQYF
CDR3nt: TGCGCCAGCAGCTTGGCGGGACACATGCCAGGCTCCTACGAGCAGTACTTC
abundance: few
j_gene: TRBJ2-7
d_gene: NA
len: 17
v_gene: TRBV5-1

CDR3aa: CASRRVAGGVNEQFF
CDR3nt: TGTGCCAGCAGGAGAGTAGCGGGGGGCGTGAATGAGCAGTTCTTC
abundance: NA
j_gene: TRBJ2-1
d_gene: TRBD2
len: 15
v_gene: TRBV5-6

CDR3aa: CASSHILSSNQPQHF
CDR3nt: TGTGCCAGCAGTCACATCTTGTCGAGCAATCAGCCCCAGCATTTT
abundance: NA
j_gene: TRBJ1-5
d_gene: NA
len: 15
v_gene: TRBV12-3/TRBV12-4

CDR3aa: CSAALPQVQETQYF
CDR3nt: TGCAGTGCCGCACTCCCTCAGGTCCAAGAGACCCAGTACTTC
abundance: NA
j_gene: TRBJ2-5
d_gene: NA
len: 14
v_gene: TRBV20-1

CDR3aa: CASSQSYSGDPTDTQYF
CDR3nt: TGTGCCAGCAGCCAATCCTATAGCGGGGACCCCACAGATACGCAGTATTTT
abundance: NA
j_gene: TRBJ2-3
d_gene: TRBD2
len: 17
v_gene: TRBV7-8

CDR3aa: CATSETALTGGLFF
CDR3nt: TGTGCCACCAGTGAGACCGCATTAACGGGGGGTCTGTTCTTC
abundance: NA
j_gene: TRBJ2-1
d_gene: TRBD2
len: 14
v_gene: TRBV24-1

CDR3aa: CASSQDRAPQETQYF
CDR3nt: TGCGCCAGCAGCCAAGATAGGGCTCCTCAAGAGACCCAGTACTTC
abundance: NA
j_gene: TRBJ2-5
d_gene: NA
len: 15
v_gene: TRBV4-3

CDR3aa: CASSKTGGATGELFF
CDR3nt: TGTGCCAGCAGCAAAACAGGGGGCGCCACCGGGGAGCTGTTTTTT
abundance: few
j_gene: TRBJ2-2
d_gene: TRBD1
len: 15
v_gene: TRBV7-2

CDR3aa: CASRPTGAHNEQFF
CDR3nt: TGTGCCAGCAGACCGACAGGGGCACACAATGAGCAGTTCTTC
abundance: many
j_gene: TRBJ2-1
d_gene: TRBD1
len: 14
v_gene: TRBV2

CDR3aa: CASSQVVGGYGYTF
CDR3nt: TGCGCCAGCAGCCAAGTAGTGGGCGGCTATGGCTACACCTTC
abundance: few
j_gene: TRBJ1-2
d_gene: NA
len: 14
v_gene: TRBV4-1

CDR3aa: CASSSRDSFGQYF
CDR3nt: TGCGCCAGCAGCTCCCGGGACAGTTTCGGGCAGTACTTC
abundance: few
j_gene: TRBJ2-7
d_gene: TRBD1
len: 13
v_gene: TRBV5-1

CDR3aa: CATSDPGTEAFF
CDR3nt: TGTGCCACCAGTGACCCAGGGACCGAAGCTTTCTTT
abundance: few
j_gene: TRBJ1-1
d_gene: NA
len: 12
v_gene: TRBV24-1

CDR3aa: CASSPNRLAQETQYF
CDR3nt: TGTGCCAGCAGTCCTAATCGACTAGCTCAAGAGACCCAGTACTTC
abundance: NA
j_gene: TRBJ2-5
d_gene: TRBD2
len: 15
v_gene: TRBV12-3/TRBV12-4

CDR3aa: CASSVHRGSYNEQFF
CDR3nt: TGTGCCAGCAGCGTCCACAGGGGTTCCTACAATGAGCAGTTCTTC
abundance: NA
j_gene: TRBJ2-1
d_gene: TRBD1
len: 15
v_gene: TRBV9

CDR3aa: CASSSWGSGGPSYNEQFF
CDR3nt: TGTGCCAGCAGTTCGTGGGGGAGCGGGGGCCCCTCCTACAATGAGCAGTTCTTC
abundance: few
j_gene: TRBJ2-1
d_gene: TRBD2
len: 18
v_gene: TRBV12-3/TRBV12-4

CDR3aa: CASSLSGTGLLLNEKLFF
CDR3nt: TGTGCCAGCAGTTTATCCGGGACAGGGCTTCTCCTTAATGAAAAACTGTTTTTT
abundance: few
j_gene: TRBJ1-4
d_gene: TRBD1
len: 18
v_gene: TRBV12-3/TRBV12-4

CDR3aa: CASSLIGRGMKDTQYF
CDR3nt: TGTGCCAGCAGTTTGATAGGGCGGGGTATGAAAGATACGCAGTATTTT
abundance: few
j_gene: TRBJ2-3
d_gene: NA
len: 16
v_gene: TRBV12-3/TRBV12-4

CDR3aa: CSAVQVYEQYF
CDR3nt: TGCAGTGCTGTACAGGTTTACGAGCAGTACTTC
abundance: NA
j_gene: TRBJ2-7
d_gene: NA
len: 11
v_gene: TRBV20-1

CDR3aa: CASSPLGMPYNEQFF
CDR3nt: TGTGCCAGCAGCCCTCTTGGGATGCCCTACAATGAGCAGTTCTTC
abundance: NA
j_gene: TRBJ2-1
d_gene: NA
len: 15
v_gene: TRBV21-1

CDR3aa: CASSAWTGGPNEQFF
CDR3nt: TGTGCCAGCAGCGCCTGGACAGGGGGACCCAATGAGCAGTTCTTC
abundance: NA
j_gene: TRBJ2-1
d_gene: TRBD1
len: 15
v_gene: TRBV9

CDR3aa: CASSASGGTYNEQFF
CDR3nt: TGTGCCAGCAGCGCAAGCGGGGGAACCTACAATGAGCAGTTCTTC
abundance: many
j_gene: TRBJ2-1
d_gene: TRBD2
len: 15
v_gene: TRBV9

CDR3aa: CSASRGSFMNTEAFF
CDR3nt: TGCAGTGCTAGCCGGGGATCTTTTATGAACACTGAAGCTTTCTTT
abundance: NA
j_gene: TRBJ1-1
d_gene: NA
len: 15
v_gene: TRBV20-1

CDR3aa: CASSFRRKQDTQYF
CDR3nt: TGTGCCAGCAGCTTTAGACGCAAACAGGATACGCAGTATTTT
abundance: NA
j_gene: TRBJ2-3
d_gene: NA
len: 14
v_gene: TRBV13

CDR3aa: CASSTTGMNTEAFF
CDR3nt: TGTGCCAGCAGCACGACAGGGATGAACACTGAAGCTTTCTTT
abundance: few
j_gene: TRBJ1-1
d_gene: TRBD1
len: 14
v_gene: TRBV6-5

CDR3aa: CASSFQGGSSYEQYF
CDR3nt: TGCGCCAGCAGCTTCCAGGGGGGCTCCTCCTACGAGCAGTACTTC
abundance: NA
j_gene: TRBJ2-7
d_gene: NA
len: 15
v_gene: TRBV5-1